Sequencing of this T cell receptor (beta chain) was carried out in a study of cytomegalovirus exposure and HLA in healthy donors. The study's findings and limits: A later look showed TCR association rates differing by HLA locus, highest for DRB1 and lowest for HLA-C. Overall, around 160 TCR beta chains were annotated as cytomegalovirus-associated. TCR beta sequences reportedly predicted the HLA-A and HLA-B alleles of most subjects accurately.

PCR amplification relied on 60 Vbeta primers (plus 13 Jbeta primers). The protocol was immunoSEQ multiplex PCR, while the TCRdb copy is restricted to in-frame clones and leaves out a portion. The sample records 95,000 to 150,000 clones, around 82% being singletons. With respect to this clone: Its matching antigen is unknown.

V dropped 5 bases and J dropped 6; count of bases not matched to a gene: 12. CDR3 length: 15 amino acids. Germline lookup yields CDR1 MDHEN and CDR2 SYDVKM. This chain links TRBV28 with TRBJ2-5; 7 bases match TRBD1. The sequence derives from a woman in her forties in good health and CMV-seropositive. What was sequenced was PBMCs. CDR3 DNA: TGTGCCAGCAGTGCAACTGTAGGGGGCGTGAAGACCCAGTACTTC. Amino acids: CASSATVGGVKTQYF.